These T cell receptor beta chains were read from a single sample in a study of cytomegalovirus exposure and HLA in healthy donors. Profiling relied on immunoSEQ multiplex PCR, and the TCRdb table lists in-frame clones only, not all of them. The sample has 150,000 to 250,000 clones, 82% seen once. The sequencing input was PBMCs. The receptors originated from a woman aged 45-65 years in good health and CMV-seropositive. CDR3s include the opening cysteine and the closing phenylalanine or tryptophan.

j_gene	v_gene	CDR3aa
TRBJ2-7	TRBV18	CASSDQGLADYGQYF
TRBJ1-3	TRBV28	CASSLGQGMGGNTIYF
TRBJ2-1	TRBV28	CASSSLSGRAGNEQFF
TRBJ2-7	TRBV28	CASSFSQITYEQYF
TRBJ2-7	TRBV6-1	CASSVTGGGSYEQYF
TRBJ1-3	TRBV5-1	CASSLQGDGNTIYF
TRBJ1-1	TRBV29-1	CSVEVQYEAFF
TRBJ2-7	TRBV10-3	CAISGRGLFGERDEQYF
TRBJ2-7	TRBV4-1	CASSQAKGYEQYF
TRBJ2-7	TRBV2	CASSEALQAGSPYEQYF
TRBJ2-1	TRBV4-3	CASSQEGGVFDEQFF
TRBJ2-5	TRBV2	CASSENSSGQGSLLRQETQYF
TRBJ2-7	TRBV6-5	CASSYGPSTAYGQYF
TRBJ1-4	TRBV16	CASSQSSAGADEKLFF